A single T cell receptor beta chain is shown here with its context. A J-beta primer mix and a sample-barcoded 5' primer were used in a second PCR of about 7 to 12 cycles. TCRdb re-called the 5' RACE reads through MiXCR, storing one row per CDR3 protein. The sample consists of about 1.1 million distinct CDR3 sequences, around two fifths of them appearing once. The data originate from a study of blood T cells in healthy people across ages. This CDR3 spans 12 amino acids. Per the germline V gene, CDR1 is KGHSH and CDR2 is LQKENI. The ends lost 8 bases at V and 8 bases at J; junction bases unmatched: 7. The sequence was obtained from a man aged 18 to 30 in good health. The sample was blood. The chain couples TRBV18 to TRBJ1-2, with TRBD1 matching 8 bases. The CDR3 protein is CASPRGQGGYTF. CDR3 DNA sequence: TGTGCCAGCCCCAGGGGGCAGGGGGGCTACACCTTC.